A selection of T cell receptor beta chains follows, all from one sample in a study of regulatory T cells in long-lasting Graves disease. TCRdb itself ran the multiplex PCR reads through MiXCR, one entry per CDR3 protein. The sample lists a few hundred thousand distinct CDR3 sequences; roughly a sixth were seen once. These records were also assigned to another study, of T cells in Graves' hyperthyroidism and ophthalmopathy.

The sample was peripheral blood mononuclear cells (PBMCs), taken at new diagnosis, from a patient treated with antithyroid drugs. Every receptor here comes from a man aged 40-55 years with Graves disease. Both conserved end residues are part of each CDR3. The D gene is left open where the match is weak.

v_gene: TRBV20-1; j_gene: TRBJ2-1; d_gene: TRBD1; CDR3aa: CSAKGTERYMEQFF
v_gene: TRBV29-1; j_gene: TRBJ1-5; d_gene: NA; CDR3aa: CSVGEGYGQPQHF
v_gene: TRBV6-1; j_gene: TRBJ1-5; d_gene: TRBD1; CDR3aa: CASSRGGDKRVQPQHF
v_gene: TRBV20-1; j_gene: TRBJ2-7; d_gene: TRBD1; CDR3aa: CSARRGQGAETYEQYF
v_gene: TRBV2; j_gene: TRBJ1-5; d_gene: TRBD1; CDR3aa: CASRRSRQGHQPQHF
v_gene: TRBV2; j_gene: TRBJ2-7; d_gene: TRBD1; CDR3aa: CASTDRGGEQYF
v_gene: TRBV6-2/TRBV6-3; j_gene: TRBJ1-4; d_gene: NA; CDR3aa: CASRATVALNEKLFF
v_gene: TRBV28; j_gene: TRBJ2-6; d_gene: NA; CDR3aa: CASSRISGANVLTF
v_gene: TRBV28; j_gene: TRBJ2-7; d_gene: NA; CDR3aa: CASSLYSTDSYEQYF
v_gene: TRBV4-2; j_gene: TRBJ2-5; d_gene: TRBD2; CDR3aa: CASSQGGAGAAETQYF
v_gene: TRBV12-3/TRBV12-4; j_gene: TRBJ2-1; d_gene: TRBD1; CDR3aa: CASSLLSNRGGQFF
v_gene: TRBV29-1; j_gene: TRBJ1-1; d_gene: NA; CDR3aa: CSVFLPGWTVTREDTEAFF
v_gene: TRBV11-1; j_gene: TRBJ1-1; d_gene: TRBD1; CDR3aa: CASSARTGGAFF
v_gene: TRBV7-3; j_gene: TRBJ1-1; d_gene: NA; CDR3aa: CASSLGGTEMNTEAFF
v_gene: TRBV7-8; j_gene: TRBJ2-4; d_gene: NA; CDR3aa: CASSARMGLNIQYF
v_gene: TRBV7-9; j_gene: TRBJ2-1; d_gene: TRBD2; CDR3aa: CASPGLASDEQFF
v_gene: TRBV3-1; j_gene: TRBJ1-5; d_gene: NA; CDR3aa: CASSQEFQGTQHF
v_gene: TRBV12-3/TRBV12-4; j_gene: TRBJ1-3; d_gene: NA; CDR3aa: CASSLVGGSSGNTIYF
v_gene: TRBV28; j_gene: TRBJ1-1; d_gene: TRBD1; CDR3aa: CASREGAETEAFF
v_gene: TRBV15; j_gene: TRBJ2-1; d_gene: NA; CDR3aa: CATSRDRGTLYNEQFF
v_gene: TRBV24-1; j_gene: TRBJ2-1; d_gene: TRBD1; CDR3aa: CATSDVGTGINEQFF
v_gene: TRBV4-1; j_gene: TRBJ1-3; d_gene: NA; CDR3aa: CASSQTPLEGFGNTIYF
v_gene: TRBV20-1; j_gene: TRBJ1-1; d_gene: TRBD1; CDR3aa: CSAAVRDRGLRAFF
v_gene: TRBV20-1; j_gene: TRBJ2-6; d_gene: NA; CDR3aa: CSALSEHPGANVLTF
v_gene: TRBV2; j_gene: TRBJ1-1; d_gene: NA; CDR3aa: CASSDERNAEAFF
v_gene: TRBV5-1; j_gene: TRBJ1-3; d_gene: NA; CDR3aa: CASSLVSGSSGNTIYF
v_gene: TRBV5-1; j_gene: TRBJ2-1; d_gene: TRBD2; CDR3aa: CASSPRTSGGGEQFF
v_gene: TRBV20-1; j_gene: TRBJ2-1; d_gene: TRBD2; CDR3aa: CSARRGGSYNEQFF
v_gene: TRBV27; j_gene: TRBJ2-2; d_gene: TRBD1; CDR3aa: CASLGTGEEGTGELFF
v_gene: TRBV2; j_gene: TRBJ2-5; d_gene: NA; CDR3aa: CASSGRDQETQYF
v_gene: TRBV18; j_gene: TRBJ1-4; d_gene: TRBD1; CDR3aa: CASADPGGPTNEKLFF
v_gene: TRBV4-1; j_gene: TRBJ1-4; d_gene: NA; CDR3aa: CASSQGEGREKLFF
v_gene: TRBV20-1; j_gene: TRBJ2-3; d_gene: TRBD1; CDR3aa: CSAQRGQGTDTQYF
v_gene: TRBV12-3/TRBV12-4; j_gene: TRBJ1-1; d_gene: NA; CDR3aa: CASRRGWNTEAFF
v_gene: TRBV30; j_gene: TRBJ1-3; d_gene: NA; CDR3aa: CAWETGSSGNTIYF
v_gene: TRBV18; j_gene: TRBJ1-2; d_gene: TRBD1; CDR3aa: CASSPLTGVYGYTF
v_gene: TRBV4-1; j_gene: TRBJ2-7; d_gene: TRBD1; CDR3aa: CASSQRDRAEQYF
v_gene: TRBV19; j_gene: TRBJ1-1; d_gene: TRBD1; CDR3aa: CASIQTTGTGGLPAEAFF
v_gene: TRBV28; j_gene: TRBJ2-5; d_gene: NA; CDR3aa: CASSLVSGLGQETQYF
v_gene: TRBV29-1; j_gene: TRBJ2-5; d_gene: NA; CDR3aa: CSVRKAEETQYF
v_gene: TRBV12-3/TRBV12-4; j_gene: TRBJ1-4; d_gene: NA; CDR3aa: CASSLNVHEKLFF
v_gene: TRBV7-2; j_gene: TRBJ1-5; d_gene: NA; CDR3aa: CASSPGGGQHQPQHF
v_gene: TRBV2; j_gene: TRBJ2-4; d_gene: NA; CDR3aa: CASSSSDVRNIQYF
v_gene: TRBV24-1; j_gene: TRBJ1-1; d_gene: NA; CDR3aa: CATASGSTEAFF
v_gene: TRBV28; j_gene: TRBJ2-3; d_gene: NA; CDR3aa: CASSFMGIQSTDTQYF
v_gene: TRBV18; j_gene: TRBJ1-5; d_gene: NA; CDR3aa: CASSPEGGFSNQPQHF
v_gene: TRBV2; j_gene: TRBJ1-2; d_gene: NA; CDR3aa: CASSDKGAGNYGYTF
v_gene: TRBV14; j_gene: TRBJ1-4; d_gene: NA; CDR3aa: CASSRGPSTNEKLFF
v_gene: TRBV6-1; j_gene: TRBJ2-3; d_gene: TRBD1; CDR3aa: CATGQGARTDTQYF
v_gene: TRBV2; j_gene: TRBJ1-1; d_gene: NA; CDR3aa: CASQGLDTEAFF
v_gene: TRBV11-3; j_gene: TRBJ2-2; d_gene: TRBD2; CDR3aa: CASSPLAGGRNTGELFF